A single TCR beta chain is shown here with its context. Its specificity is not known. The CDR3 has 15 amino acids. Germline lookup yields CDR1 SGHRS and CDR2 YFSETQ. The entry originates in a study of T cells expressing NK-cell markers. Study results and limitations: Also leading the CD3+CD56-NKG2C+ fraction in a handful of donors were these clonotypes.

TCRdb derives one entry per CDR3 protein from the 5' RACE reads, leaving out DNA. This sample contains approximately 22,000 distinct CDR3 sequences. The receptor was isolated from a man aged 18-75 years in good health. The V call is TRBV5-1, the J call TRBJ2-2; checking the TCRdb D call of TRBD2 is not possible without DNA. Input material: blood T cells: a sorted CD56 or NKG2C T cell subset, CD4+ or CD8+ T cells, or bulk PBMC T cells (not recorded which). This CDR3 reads CASSWSGVNTGELFF.